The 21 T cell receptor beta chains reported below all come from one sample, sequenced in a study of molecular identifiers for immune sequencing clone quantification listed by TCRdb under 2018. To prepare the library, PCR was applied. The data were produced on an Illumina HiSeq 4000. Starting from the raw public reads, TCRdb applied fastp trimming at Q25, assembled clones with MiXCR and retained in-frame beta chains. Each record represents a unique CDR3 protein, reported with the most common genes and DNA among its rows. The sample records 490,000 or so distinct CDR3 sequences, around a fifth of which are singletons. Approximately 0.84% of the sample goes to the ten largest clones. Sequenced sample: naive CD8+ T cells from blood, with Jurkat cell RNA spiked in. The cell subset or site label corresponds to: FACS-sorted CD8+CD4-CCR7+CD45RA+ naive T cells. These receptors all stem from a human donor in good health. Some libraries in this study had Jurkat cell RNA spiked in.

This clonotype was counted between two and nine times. CDR3 region: CASSLLSPSGVDGYTF. The CDR3 DNA sequence: TGTGCCAGCAGTTTATTGTCCCCTAGTGGGGTGGATGGCTACACCTTC. The V gene is TRBV27, the J gene TRBJ1-2; D is unclear. V was trimmed by 1 base and J by 6 bases, leaving 18 bases between them. The CDR3 is 16 residues long. In germline, CDR1 is MNHEY, CDR2 SMNVEV (reference sequence).

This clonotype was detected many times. CDR3 region: CASSYSKTEGADTQYF. As DNA, the CDR3 is TGTGCCAGCAGTTACTCGAAAACAGAGGGGGCAGATACGCAGTATTTT. The chain is built from TRBV6-2 or TRBV6-3 and TRBJ2-3; D possibly corresponds to TRBD1 (6 bases). The V and J ends lost 0 bases and 4 bases respectively, with 14 bases between them. The CDR3 has 16 residues. Germline lookup yields CDR1 MNHEY and CDR2 SVGEGT.

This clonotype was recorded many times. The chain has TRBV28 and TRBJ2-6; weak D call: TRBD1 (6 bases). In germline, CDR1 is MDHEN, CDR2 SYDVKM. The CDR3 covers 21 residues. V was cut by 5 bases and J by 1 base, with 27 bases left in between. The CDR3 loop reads CASSPPTLPGHLASGANVLTF. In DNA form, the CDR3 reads TGTGCCAGCAGTCCGCCGACCCTCCCGGGACACTTAGCTTCTGGGGCCAACGTCCTGACTTTC. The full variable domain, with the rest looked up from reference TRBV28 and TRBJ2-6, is DVKVTQSSRYLVKRTGEKVFLECVQDMDHENMFWYRQDPGLGLRLIYFSYDVKMKEKGDIPEGYSVSREKKERFSLILESASTNQTSMYLCASSPPTLPGHLASGANVLTFGAGSRLTVL.

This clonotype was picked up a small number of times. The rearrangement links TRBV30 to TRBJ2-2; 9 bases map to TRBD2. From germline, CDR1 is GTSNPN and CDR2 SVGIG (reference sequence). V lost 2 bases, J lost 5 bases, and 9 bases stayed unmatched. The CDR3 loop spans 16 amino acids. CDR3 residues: CAWSPGLATGTGELFF. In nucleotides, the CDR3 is TGTGCCTGGAGTCCTGGACTAGCGACAGGAACCGGGGAGCTGTTTTTT.

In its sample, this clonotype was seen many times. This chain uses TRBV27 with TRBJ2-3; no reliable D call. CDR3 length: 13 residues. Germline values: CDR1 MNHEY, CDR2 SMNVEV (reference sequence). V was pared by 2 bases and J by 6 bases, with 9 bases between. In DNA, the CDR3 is TGTGCCAGCAGTTTAACCATGCCGGATACGCAGTATTTT. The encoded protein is CASSLTMPDTQYF.

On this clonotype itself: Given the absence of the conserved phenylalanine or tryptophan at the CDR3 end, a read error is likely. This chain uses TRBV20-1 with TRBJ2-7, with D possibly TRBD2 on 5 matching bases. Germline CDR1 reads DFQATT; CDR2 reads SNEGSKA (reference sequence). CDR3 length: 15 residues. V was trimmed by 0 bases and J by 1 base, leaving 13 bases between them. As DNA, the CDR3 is TGCAGTGCTAGAGATGTGGGGAGCGCTTCCTACGAGCAGTACCTC. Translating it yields CSARDVGSASYEQYL.

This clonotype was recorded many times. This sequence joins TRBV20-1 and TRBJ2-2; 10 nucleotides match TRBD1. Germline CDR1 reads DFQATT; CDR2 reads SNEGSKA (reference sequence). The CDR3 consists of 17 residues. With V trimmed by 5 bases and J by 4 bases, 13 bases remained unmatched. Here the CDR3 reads CSALGDRDRGITGELFF. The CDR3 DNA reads TGCAGTGCTCTAGGTGACCGGGACAGGGGAATCACCGGGGAGCTGTTTTTT.

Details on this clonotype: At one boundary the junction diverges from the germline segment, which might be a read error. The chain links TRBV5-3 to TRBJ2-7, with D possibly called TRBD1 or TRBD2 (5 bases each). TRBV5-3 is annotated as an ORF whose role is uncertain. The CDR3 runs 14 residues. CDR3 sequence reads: CASARGVAPNDQYF. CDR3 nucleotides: TGTGCCAGCGCCCGAGGGGTAGCGCCGAACGATCAGTACTTC.

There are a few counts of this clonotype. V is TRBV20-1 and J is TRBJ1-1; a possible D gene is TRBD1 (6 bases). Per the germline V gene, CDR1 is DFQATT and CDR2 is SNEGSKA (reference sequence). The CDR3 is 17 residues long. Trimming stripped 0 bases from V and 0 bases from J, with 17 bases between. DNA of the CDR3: TGCAGTGCTAGAGATGAGGTAGGGGGGGGCCTGAACACTGAAGCTTTCTTT. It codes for CSARDEVGGGLNTEAFF.

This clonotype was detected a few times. CDR3 amino acids: CASSTRQAYNEQFF. CDR3 nucleotide sequence: TGTGCCAGCAGCACCCGACAAGCCTACAATGAGCAGTTCTTC. The chain is built from TRBV11-2 and TRBJ2-1, with unresolved D. Trimming removed 5 bases at V and 2 bases at J, with 10 bases between. In germline, CDR1 is SGHAT, CDR2 FQNNGV. This CDR3 spans 14 amino acids.

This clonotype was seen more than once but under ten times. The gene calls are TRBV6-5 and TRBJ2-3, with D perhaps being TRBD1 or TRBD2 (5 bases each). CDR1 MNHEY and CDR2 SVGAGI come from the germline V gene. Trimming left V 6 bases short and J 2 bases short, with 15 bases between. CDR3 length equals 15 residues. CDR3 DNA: TGTGCCAGCAGCCCATGGGCAGGGACCACAGATACGCAGTATTTT. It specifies CASSPWAGTTDTQYF.

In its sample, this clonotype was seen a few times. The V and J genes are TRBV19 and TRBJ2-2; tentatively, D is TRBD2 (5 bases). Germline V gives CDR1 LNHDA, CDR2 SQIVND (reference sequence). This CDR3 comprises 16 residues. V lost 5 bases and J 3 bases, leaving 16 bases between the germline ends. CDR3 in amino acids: CASSPFWGADTGELFF. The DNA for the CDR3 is TGTGCCAGTAGTCCCTTTTGGGGAGCTGACACCGGGGAGCTGTTTTTT.

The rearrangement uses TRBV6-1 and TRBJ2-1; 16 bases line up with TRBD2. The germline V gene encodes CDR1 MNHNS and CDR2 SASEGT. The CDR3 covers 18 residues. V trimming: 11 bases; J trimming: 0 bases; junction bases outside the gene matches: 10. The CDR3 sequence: CALKIGTSGGGSYNEQFF. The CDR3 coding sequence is TGTGCCCTCAAGATCGGGACTAGCGGGGGGGGCTCCTACAATGAGCAGTTCTTC.

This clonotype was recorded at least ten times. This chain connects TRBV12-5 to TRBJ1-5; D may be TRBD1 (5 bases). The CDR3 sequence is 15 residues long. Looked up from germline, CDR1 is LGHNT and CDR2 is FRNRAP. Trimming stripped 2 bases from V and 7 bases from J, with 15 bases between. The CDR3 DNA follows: TGTGCTAGTGGTTTGACACCAGGGACGACACAGCCCCAGCATTTT. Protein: CASGLTPGTTQPQHF.

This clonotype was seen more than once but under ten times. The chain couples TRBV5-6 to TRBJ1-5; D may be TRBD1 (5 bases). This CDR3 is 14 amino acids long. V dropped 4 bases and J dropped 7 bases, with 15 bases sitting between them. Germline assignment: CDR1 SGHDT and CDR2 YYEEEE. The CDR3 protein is CASSPNGGWQPQHF. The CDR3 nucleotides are TGTGCCAGCAGCCCTAACGGGGGGTGGCAGCCCCAGCATTTT. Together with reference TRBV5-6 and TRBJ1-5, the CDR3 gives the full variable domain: DAGVTQSPTHLIKTRGQQVTLRCSPKSGHDTVSWYQQALGQGPQFIFQYYEEEERQRGNFPDRFSGHQFPNYSSELNVNALLLGDSALYLCASSPNGGWQPQHFGDGTRLSIL.

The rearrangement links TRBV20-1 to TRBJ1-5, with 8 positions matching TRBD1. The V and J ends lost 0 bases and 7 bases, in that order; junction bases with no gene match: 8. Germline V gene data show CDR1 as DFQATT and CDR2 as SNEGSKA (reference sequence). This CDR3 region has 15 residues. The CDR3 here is CSARDLYRGGQPQHF. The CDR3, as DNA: TGCAGTGCTAGAGATCTGTACAGGGGGGGACAGCCCCAGCATTTT.

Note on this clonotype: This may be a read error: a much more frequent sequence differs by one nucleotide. Here the CDR3 reads CASSYGYSHEQYF. The CDR3 DNA reads TGTGCCAGCAGTTACGGATACTCCCACGAGCAGTACTTC. The chain combines TRBV6-5 with TRBJ2-7; D is ambiguous. The CDR3 runs to 13 residues. The germline V gene encodes CDR1 MNHEY and CDR2 SVGAGI.

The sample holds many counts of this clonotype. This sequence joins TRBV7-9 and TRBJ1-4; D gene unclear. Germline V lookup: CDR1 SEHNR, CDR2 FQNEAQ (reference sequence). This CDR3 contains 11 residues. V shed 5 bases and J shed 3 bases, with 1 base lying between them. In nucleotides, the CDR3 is TGTGCCAGCAGCCCTAATGAAAAACTGTTTTTT. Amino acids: CASSPNEKLFF.

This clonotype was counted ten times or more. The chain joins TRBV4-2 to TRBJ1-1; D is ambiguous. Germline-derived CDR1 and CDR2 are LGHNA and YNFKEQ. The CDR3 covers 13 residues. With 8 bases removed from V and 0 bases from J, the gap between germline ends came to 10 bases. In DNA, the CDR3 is TGTGCCAGCGGACTTTCGATGAACACTGAAGCTTTCTTT. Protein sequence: CASGLSMNTEAFF.

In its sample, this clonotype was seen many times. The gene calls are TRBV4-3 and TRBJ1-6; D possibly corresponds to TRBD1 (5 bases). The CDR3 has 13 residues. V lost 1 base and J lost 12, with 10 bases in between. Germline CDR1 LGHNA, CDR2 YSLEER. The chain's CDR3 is CASSQGGVRPLHF. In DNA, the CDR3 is TGCGCCAGCAGCCAAGGGGGGGTAAGACCCCTCCACTTT.

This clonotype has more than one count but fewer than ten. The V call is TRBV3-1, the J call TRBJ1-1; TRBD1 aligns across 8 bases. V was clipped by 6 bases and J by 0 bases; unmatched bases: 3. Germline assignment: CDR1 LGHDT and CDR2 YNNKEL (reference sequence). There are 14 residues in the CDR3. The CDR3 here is CASRRTGLNTEAFF. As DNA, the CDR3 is TGTGCCAGCAGGAGGACAGGGCTGAACACTGAAGCTTTCTTT.